These T cell receptor beta chains were read from a single sample in a study of blood T cell repertoires in COVID-19. Generated by immunoSEQ multiplex PCR, the TCRdb table keeps only in-frame clones and is missing some. The data contain 200,000 to 250,000 clones, 84% of them singletons. Sequencing was done on a sample of peripheral blood. These receptor sequences come from a woman in her 50s with active or convalescent COVID-19. Each CDR3 is given with its conserved first and last residue. The D gene is left open where the match is weak. Some rows mark clone size as missing; the rest say once, few, many or name a class of expanded clone.

d_gene	abundance	v_gene	j_gene	len	CDR3nt	CDR3aa
NA	NA	TRBV3-1/TRBV3-2	TRBJ2-7	13	TGTGCCAGCAGCCAAAACAGCCTTTACGAGCAGTACTTC	CASSQNSLYEQYF
TRBD1	NA	TRBV24-1	TRBJ2-3	16	TGTGCCACCAGTGAGCCAAGACAGGGGTCCACAGATACGCAGTATTTT	CATSEPRQGSTDTQYF
NA	NA	TRBV19	TRBJ1-2	18	TGTGCCAGTAGTATATTTCCCCTTAGCGGGGGGGCAAACTATGGCTACACCTTC	CASSIFPLSGGANYGYTF
NA	NA	TRBV5-1	TRBJ1-6	13	TGCGCCAGCAGCCAAACGAGTAGTTCACCCCTCCACTTT	CASSQTSSSPLHF
TRBD2	NA	TRBV7-2	TRBJ2-1	15	TGTGCCAGCAGAACGGGACTAGCGGGGGCCTATGAGCAGTTCTTC	CASRTGLAGAYEQFF
TRBD1	NA	TRBV2	TRBJ2-5	14	TGTGCCAGTCGCGTCTCGACAGGGGCAGAGACCCAGTACTTC	CASRVSTGAETQYF
TRBD1	NA	TRBV3-1/TRBV3-2	TRBJ2-1	15	TGTGCCAGCAGCCACCGGGACAGGGGGCGGGGTGAGCAGTTCTTC	CASSHRDRGRGEQFF
TRBD1	NA	TRBV25-1	TRBJ2-1	15	TGTGCCAGCAGTGGCGGACAGGGGGCCGTGCTTGAGCAGTTCTTC	CASSGGQGAVLEQFF
TRBD1	NA	TRBV4-1	TRBJ2-1	16	TGCGCCAGCAGCTCGAGGGGCCAGGGGGCCGGCAATGAGCAGTTCTTC	CASSSRGQGAGNEQFF
NA	NA	TRBV20-1	TRBJ1-5	14	TGCAGTGCTAGTACCGACAATTCCAATCAGCCCCAGCATTTT	CSASTDNSNQPQHF
NA	few	TRBV28	TRBJ1-2	13	TGTGCCAGCAGCCTGACGGGTCTCTATGGCTACACCTTC	CASSLTGLYGYTF
TRBD1	NA	TRBV4-2	TRBJ1-4	15	TGTGCCAGCAGCCAAGGGCAGGGGGCTAATGAAAAACTGTTTTTT	CASSQGQGANEKLFF
TRBD1	NA	TRBV24-1	TRBJ2-3	15	TGTGCCACCAGCAGGGGGCAATCCCCCACAGATACGCAGTATTTT	CATSRGQSPTDTQYF
NA	NA	TRBV7-2	TRBJ2-6	19	TGTGCCAGCAGCTACCACCCTGGACAGCTTTCCTCTGGGGCCAACGTCCTGACTTTC	CASSYHPGQLSSGANVLTF
TRBD1	NA	TRBV6-5	TRBJ1-1	14	TGTGCCAGCAGTCCGACAGGGGGCAACACTGAAGCTTTCTTT	CASSPTGGNTEAFF
TRBD2	few	TRBV4-1	TRBJ2-5	15	TGCGCCAGCAGCCCCTTAGCGGGAGTGGAAGAGACCCAGTACTTC	CASSPLAGVEETQYF
TRBD1	NA	TRBV28	TRBJ1-1	13	TGTGCCAGCAGTTTATCAGGGGGCGCCGGGGCTTTCTTT	CASSLSGGAGAFF
NA	NA	TRBV29-1	TRBJ2-7	12	TGCAGCGGGTTGGAGGGGTCGCGCGAGCAGTACTTC	CSGLEGSREQYF
TRBD2	NA	TRBV4-1	TRBJ2-2	16	TGCGCCAGCAGCCCGACTTGGACTAGGAACACCGGGGAGCTGTTTTTT	CASSPTWTRNTGELFF
TRBD2	NA	TRBV9	TRBJ2-5	15	TGTGCCAGCAGCGACGGACTAGCAGTACAAGAGACCCAGTACTTC	CASSDGLAVQETQYF
TRBD1	NA	TRBV6-5	TRBJ1-5	13	TGTGCCAGCAAGAAGGGGGCGTCTCAGCCCCAGCATTTT	CASKKGASQPQHF
NA	NA	TRBV9	TRBJ1-2	13	TGTGCCAGCAGTTCCTCGGAGGCCTATGGCTACACCTTC	CASSSSEAYGYTF
NA	NA	TRBV2	TRBJ1-5	15	TGTGCCAGCGGAAAACTACAGGGATACAATCAGCCCCAGCATTTT	CASGKLQGYNQPQHF
NA	NA	TRBV5-4	TRBJ2-1	13	TGTGCCAGCAGCTTGGACAGGATCAATGAGCAGTTCTTC	CASSLDRINEQFF
TRBD1	NA	TRBV2	TRBJ1-1	14	TGTGCCAGCAAACTACAGGGGGATCACACTGAAGCTTTCTTT	CASKLQGDHTEAFF
TRBD1	NA	TRBV5-1	TRBJ2-5	15	TGCGCCAGCAGTGTCGGACAGGGACCTCAAGAGACCCAGTACTTC	CASSVGQGPQETQYF
TRBD1	NA	TRBV19	TRBJ2-7	14	TGTGCCAGTAGTGCGGGTCGACAGGGCTACGAGCAGTACTTC	CASSAGRQGYEQYF
NA	NA	TRBV5-1	TRBJ1-1	14	TGCGCCAGCAGCTTGGAAAACAGCAACACTGAAGCTTTCTTT	CASSLENSNTEAFF
NA	NA	TRBV18	TRBJ1-4	15	TGTGCCAGCTCACTTACAGGGCCAACTAATGAAAAACTGTTTTTT	CASSLTGPTNEKLFF
NA	NA	TRBV4-1	TRBJ1-4	18	TGCGCCAGCAGCCAAGCGTTAGTAGGGGTTGCAACTAATGAAAAACTGTTTTTT	CASSQALVGVATNEKLFF
TRBD2	NA	TRBV27	TRBJ2-7	16	TGTGCCAGCAGCCCCCGGGGGGGGGACGGGTCCTACGAGCAGTACTTC	CASSPRGGDGSYEQYF
TRBD1	NA	TRBV28	TRBJ1-2	14	TGTGCCAGCAGTTTGGACAGGGGTGGCTATGGCTACACCTTC	CASSLDRGGYGYTF
NA	NA	TRBV19	TRBJ2-3	13	TGTGCCAGTAGTATAGGAGGGCCGGATACGCAGTATTTT	CASSIGGPDTQYF
NA	NA	TRBV5-6	TRBJ1-6	12	TGTGCCAGCAGCTCTTCCTATTCACCCCTCCACTTT	CASSSSYSPLHF
NA	NA	TRBV25-1	TRBJ1-4	14	TGTGCCAGCAGTGTCTCCGGGATCTACGAAAAACTGTTTTTT	CASSVSGIYEKLFF
NA	NA	TRBV11-2	TRBJ2-7	11	TGTGCCAGCAGCGGAGGGTACGAGCAGTACTTC	CASSGGYEQYF
TRBD2	NA	TRBV30	TRBJ2-2	13	TGTGCCTGGGGGACTAGGAGGACCGGGGAGCTGTTTTTT	CAWGTRRTGELFF
NA	NA	TRBV7-8	TRBJ1-1	17	TGTGCCAGCAGCTTTGGGGGTCGGACAGTCCTGAACACTGAAGCTTTCTTT	CASSFGGRTVLNTEAFF
TRBD1	NA	TRBV10-1	TRBJ1-6	15	TGCGCCAGCAGTGAGTCACGACAGGGGGTTTCACCCCTCCACTTT	CASSESRQGVSPLHF
TRBD2	NA	TRBV5-1	TRBJ2-6	16	TGCGCCAGCAGCGGGGCTAGCGGGACTGGGGCCAACGTCCTGACTTTC	CASSGASGTGANVLTF
TRBD1	NA	TRBV27	TRBJ1-3	14	TGTGCCAGCAGTTTATCAGGGGGCAAAAACACCATATATTTT	CASSLSGGKNTIYF
NA	NA	TRBV9	TRBJ1-3	14	TGTGCCAGCAGCCCCGAAACTGCCGGAAACACCATATATTTT	CASSPETAGNTIYF
TRBD1	NA	TRBV7-9	TRBJ1-4	14	TGTGCCAGCAGCCAAGACAGGGATAATGAAAAACTGTTTTTT	CASSQDRDNEKLFF